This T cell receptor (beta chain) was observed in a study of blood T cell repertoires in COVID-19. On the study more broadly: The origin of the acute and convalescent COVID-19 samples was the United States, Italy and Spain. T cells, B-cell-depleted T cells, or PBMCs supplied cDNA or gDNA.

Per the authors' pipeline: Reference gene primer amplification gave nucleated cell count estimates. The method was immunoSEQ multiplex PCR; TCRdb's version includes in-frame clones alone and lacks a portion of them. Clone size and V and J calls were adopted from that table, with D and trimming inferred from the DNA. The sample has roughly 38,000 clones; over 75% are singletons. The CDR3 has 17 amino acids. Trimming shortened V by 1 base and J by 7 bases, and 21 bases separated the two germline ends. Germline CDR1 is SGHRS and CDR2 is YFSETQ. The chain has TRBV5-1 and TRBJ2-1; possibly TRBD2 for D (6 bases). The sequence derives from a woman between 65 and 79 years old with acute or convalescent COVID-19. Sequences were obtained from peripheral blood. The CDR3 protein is CASSLWASDRGKNEQFF. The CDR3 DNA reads TGCGCCAGCAGCTTGTGGGCATCGGACCGGGGGAAAAATGAGCAGTTCTTC. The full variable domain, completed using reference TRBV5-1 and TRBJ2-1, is KAGVTQTPRYLIKTRGQQVTLSCSPISGHRSVSWYQQTPGQGLQFLFEYFSETQRNKGNFPGRFSGRQFSNSRSEMNVSTLELGDSALYLCASSLWASDRGKNEQFFGPGTRLTVL.